There are a few counts of the clone carrying this T cell receptor beta chain. The antigen is not known. Each CDR3 protein gets one entry after TCRdb re-called the RT-PCR reads with MiXCR. The table shows more than 400,000 distinct CDR3 sequences, with 10% to 11% occurring only once. The source of the sample is a study of response to subunit inactivated influenza vaccine. General study points: Researchers suggested that each seasonal influenza vaccination recruits few new T cells.

This CDR3 contains 17 residues. Trimming left V 3 bases short and J 0 bases short, with 16 bases between. Germline V gene lookup returns CDR1 SGHTA and CDR2 FQGNSA. The chain joins TRBV7-2 to TRBJ2-3, with D possibly TRBD2 on 6 matching bases. The specimen was PBMCs from blood, collected 45 days after vaccination. This TCR came from a man in his fifties or sixties who received an inactivated influenza vaccine. CDR3 DNA: TGTGCCAGCAGCTTGGGGAAGCGGGCCCCTAGCACAGATACGCAGTATTTT. The encoded protein is CASSLGKRAPSTDTQYF. The full variable domain, rest sourced from reference TRBV7-2 and TRBJ2-3, is GAGVSQSPSNKVTEKGKDVELRCDPISGHTALYWYRQSLGQGLEFLIYFQGNSAPDKSGLPSDRFSAERTGGSVSTLTIQRTQQEDSAVYLCASSLGKRAPSTDTQYFGPGTRLTVL.